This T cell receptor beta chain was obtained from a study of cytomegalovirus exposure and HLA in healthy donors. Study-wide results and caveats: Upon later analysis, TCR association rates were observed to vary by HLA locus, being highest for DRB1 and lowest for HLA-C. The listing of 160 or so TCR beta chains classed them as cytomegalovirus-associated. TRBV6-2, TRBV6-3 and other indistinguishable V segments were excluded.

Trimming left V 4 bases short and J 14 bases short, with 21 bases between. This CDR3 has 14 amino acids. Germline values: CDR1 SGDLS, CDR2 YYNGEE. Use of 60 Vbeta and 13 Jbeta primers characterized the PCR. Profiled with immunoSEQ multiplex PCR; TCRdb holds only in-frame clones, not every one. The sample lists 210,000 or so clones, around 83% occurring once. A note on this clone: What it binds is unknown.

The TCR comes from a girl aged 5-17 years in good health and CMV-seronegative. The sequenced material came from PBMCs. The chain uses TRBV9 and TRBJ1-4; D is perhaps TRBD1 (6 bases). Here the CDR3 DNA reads TGTGCCAGCAGCCGCGCTCCGGGGGGCCGCGCCCTGTTTTTT. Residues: CASSRAPGGRALFF.